This TCR beta chain was identified in a study of OX40 agonist ivuxolimab in advanced cancers. The study in broad terms: Ivuxolimab was a fully human IgG2 agonistic monoclonal antibody targeting the costimulatory receptor OX40 (CD134). Of the approximately 50 patients in dose escalation, 19 had hepatocellular carcinoma, some 15 had melanoma, 9 had renal cell carcinoma and 9 had head and neck cancer. Partial responses were achieved by three dose-escalation patients, of whom one had hepatocellular carcinoma and two had cutaneous melanoma. Prior anti-PD-1, anti-PD-L1 or anti-CTLA-4 therapy was permitted, and checkpoint inhibitors had been received by roughly two fifths of dose-escalation patients. The paper covers the monotherapy dose-escalation part of the phase I ivuxolimab trial, which included N ≈ 54 patients. Intravenous ivuxolimab was administered to patients every 2 weeks at six dose levels: 0.01, 0.1, 0.3, 1.5, 3 and 10 mg/kg. The point of sequencing TCRbeta in the periphery was to test whether ivuxolimab changed TCR sequence diversity and drove clonal T-cell expansion. The dose-escalation cohort was 80% to 90% male with a mean age of about 54 years, ranging from roughly 23 to 90.

The trial excluded patients who had a history of autoimmune disease or were on systemic immunosuppression. Peripheral blood for TCR sequencing was collected from all dose cohorts at baseline, on cycle 4 day 1, and on cycle 7 day 1. Samples came from an open-label, multicenter, first-in-human phase I dose-escalation trial of ivuxolimab. Adults with locally advanced or metastatic head and neck squamous cell, hepatocellular, melanoma or renal cell carcinoma were enrolled in the trial. CD4+ and CD8+ T cells were sorted separately from peripheral blood before TCR sequencing. The germline V gene supplies CDR1 SGHDT and CDR2 YYEEEE. V is reduced by 1 base and J by 8 bases, leaving a spacing of 15 bases between them. The CDR3 has 14 amino acids, counting the end cysteine and phenylalanine. Of the read, only the CDR3 DNA is kept; its 42 bases are in frame from base 1. Of note for this clone: No cognate antigen has been identified for it. The sample holds no much larger clone one base away, and base qualities are not on file.

Overall study outcomes, separate from this receptor: Low levels of normalized T-cell clonal expansion were also seen in some patients who did not respond. Clonal expansion of both CD4+ and CD8+ blood T cells was observed from baseline to week 6 at doses 0.1 to 3.0 mg/kg. Which antigens the clonally expanded peripheral T cells were specific for was not determined. After ivuxolimab, more expanded clones were found on average in CD8+ T cells than in CD4+ T cells. In the 0.1-3.0 mg/kg groups, partial responders had among the lowest normalized peripheral clonal expansion, particularly in CD8+ T cells.

For sequencing of the TCRbeta CDR3 region, genomic DNA was extracted from the sorted cells. TCRbeta CDR3 regions were sequenced using the immunoSEQ Assay. Sourced from immuneACCESS, this table was stored by TCRdb with only in-frame sequences that have V and J called. A share of the clones is absent; for the studies checked, an unresolved V gene accounts for under half, and the remainder has no known explanation. The table for this sample lists tens of thousands of clones; less than 90% of them were counted only once. The ten largest clones capture approximately 20% of the sample. This clonotype was obtained from an adult with an advanced solid tumor such as melanoma, head and neck, liver or kidney cancer. Recombination joined TRBV5-6 with TRBJ1-2; a tentative D call is TRBD1 (6 bases match). This sample comprised CD4+ or CD8+ T cells sorted from blood, obtained in a trial of the OX40 agonist ivuxolimab. The CDR3 protein: CASSLFGGARGYTF. The DNA sequence is as follows: TGTGCCAGCAGCTTGTTTGGGGGGGCGCGAGGCTACACCTTC.